The 2 T cell receptor beta chains below were found in one sample sequenced in a study of metastatic and nonmetastatic thyroid tumors. TCRdb reanalyzed the PCR reads via MiXCR. The sample contains 25,000 to 30,000 clones, 25% to 30% of which appear only once. Patients had received no treatment of any kind before thyroid surgery. Material for sequencing was blood. The receptor source for this set is a female donor with papillary thyroid cancer or a benign thyroid nodule (not recorded which). Some clones in this sample may be carry-over from other donors' samples.

This clone showed up just a few times. V usage is TRBV2 and J usage is TRBJ1-5; 7 nucleotides align to TRBD1. Trimming cost V 6 bases and J 2 bases; bases outside gene matches: 7. Per the germline V gene, CDR1 is SNHLY and CDR2 is FYNNEI. The CDR3 extends over 15 amino acids. CDR3 DNA sequence: TGTGCCAGCAGAGAGGGGGCTGCGGGCAATCAGCCCCAGCATTTT. It encodes CASREGAAGNQPQHF.

This clone was detected only a few times. This sequence joins TRBV6-1 and TRBJ2-3; D is unresolved. V shed 5 bases and J shed 3 bases, with 15 bases lying between them. The CDR3 is 15 amino acids. Germline assignment: CDR1 MNHNS and CDR2 SASEGT. This CDR3 reads CASSPTRSPTDTQYF. The CDR3 nucleotides are TGTGCCAGCAGTCCGACAAGGTCCCCGACAGATACGCAGTATTTT.